These 25 T cell receptor beta chains share one sample of origin, sequenced in a study of blood T cell repertoires in COVID-19. Using immunoSEQ multiplex PCR, the repertoire was profiled, and TCRdb retains in-frame clones only, with some absent. This table holds fewer than 300,000 clones, roughly 79% found once. Sequenced: peripheral blood. Receptors were obtained from a woman aged 60-75 years with active or convalescent COVID-19.

The rearrangement links TRBV24-1 to TRBJ1-2; D uncertain. V lost 0 bases and J lost 6, with 13 bases in between. CDR3 length: 15 residues. From germline, CDR1 is KGHDR and CDR2 SFDVKD. Here the CDR3 reads CATSDLRENPDGYTF. In DNA, the CDR3 is TGTGCCACCAGTGATTTGCGAGAGAACCCCGATGGCTACACCTTC.

The chain uses TRBV3-1 (or the pseudogene TRBV3-2) and TRBJ1-3; D not certain. Trimming took 5 bases from V and 3 from J, leaving 8 bases between them. The germline V gene encodes CDR1 LGHDT and CDR2 YNNKEL (reference sequence). CDR3 length: 13 residues. The CDR3 DNA follows: TGTGCCAGCAGCGTCTCAGGTGGAAACACCATATATTTT. Amino acid sequence: CASSVSGGNTIYF.

This clone has a single count. This chain links TRBV7-9 with TRBJ1-6, with 7 nucleotides matching TRBD1. The CDR3 runs to 15 residues. Germline values: CDR1 SEHNR, CDR2 FQNEAQ (reference sequence). J was trimmed by 10 bases and V by 3 bases; bases with no gene match: 9. The CDR3 here is CASSFLRGGGSPLHF. CDR3 in DNA: TGTGCCAGCAGCTTTCTTAGAGGGGGCGGGTCACCCCTCCACTTT.

Note on this clone: This CDR3 is also generated by other DNA sequences in the sample. This chain connects TRBV7-2 to TRBJ1-5, with D perhaps matching TRBD1 (6 bases). This CDR3 has 14 residues. V was shortened by 0 bases and J by 7 bases, with 10 bases between the two germline ends. Germline CDR1 reads SGHTA; CDR2 reads FQGNSA. The CDR3 here is CASSLAGGGQPQHF. In nucleotides, the CDR3 is TGTGCCAGCAGCTTAGCAGGGGGTGGGCAGCCCCAGCATTTT.

The table lists this clone with a count of one. The J gene is TRBJ2-7, the V gene TRBV7-9; the D gene is possibly TRBD2 (5 bases). The length of the CDR3 is 15 residues. V was trimmed by 5 bases and J by 2 bases, leaving 16 bases between them. Per the germline V gene, CDR1 is SEHNR and CDR2 is FQNEAQ (reference sequence). The CDR3 region is CASSDVWRGTYEQYF. The CDR3 DNA follows: TGTGCCAGCAGCGACGTCTGGAGAGGGACCTACGAGCAGTACTTC.

The chain uses TRBV9 and TRBJ2-5; TRBD1 aligns across 8 bases. The CDR3 runs 16 residues. V was clipped by 4 bases and J by 5 bases; unmatched bases: 13. Per the germline V gene, CDR1 is SGDLS and CDR2 is YYNGEE. Written as DNA, the CDR3 is TGTGCCAGCAGCCGTCCCTCAGGACAGGGAAGGGAGACCCAGTACTTC. Translating gives CASSRPSGQGRETQYF. Full variable domain (missing parts from reference TRBV9 and TRBJ2-5): DSGVTQTPKHLITATGQRVTLRCSPRSGDLSVYWYQQSLDQGLQFLIQYYNGEERAKGNILERFSAQQFPDLHSELNLSSLELGDSALYFCASSRPSGQGRETQYFGPGTRLLVL.

The gene calls are TRBV5-1 and TRBJ1-1, with D possibly being TRBD1 (5 bases). The germline gives CDR1 SGHRS, CDR2 YFSETQ. The V end lost 2 bases, the J end lost 0 bases, and 5 bases lay between the germline ends. CDR3 size: 13 residues. CDR3 coding DNA: TGCGCCAGCAGCTTCAGGGTGAACACTGAAGCTTTCTTT. As protein: CASSFRVNTEAFF.

The sample holds a few counts of this clone. This chain joins TRBV10-1 and TRBJ1-2, with TRBD1 as a possible D gene (6 bases). CDR1 WNHNN and CDR2 SYGVQD come from the germline V gene (reference sequence). The CDR3 sequence is 14 residues long. V was cut by 2 bases and J by 8 bases, with 15 bases left in between. CDR3 loop: CASSEGEQGWGYTF. The DNA of the CDR3 is TGCGCCAGCAGTGAGGGCGAACAGGGCTGGGGCTACACCTTC.

Written as DNA, the CDR3 is TGTGCCAGCAAGGAAAGGTTGGGCATCCAGTACTTC. Protein: CASKERLGIQYF. V usage is TRBV27 and J usage is TRBJ2-5; D ambiguous. The CDR3 contains 12 residues. Looked up from germline, CDR1 is MNHEY and CDR2 is SMNVEV (reference sequence). V was cut by 7 bases and J by 10 bases, with 16 bases left in between.

V usage is TRBV7-3 and J usage is TRBJ1-6; D is ambiguous. This CDR3 comprises 13 residues. Trimming left V 0 bases short and J 8 bases short, with 5 bases between. The germline V gene encodes CDR1 SGHTA and CDR2 FQGTGA. Written as DNA, the CDR3 is TGTGCCAGCAGCTTAACCCCTTATTCACCCCTCCACTTT. It encodes CASSLTPYSPLHF.

This clone was found once. The chain employs TRBV11-3 and TRBJ2-7; the match to TRBD1 covers 8 bases. Germline CDR1 SGHNT, CDR2 YENEEA. After removal of 1 base from V and 4 bases from J, the junction contained 6 bases not matched to a gene. The CDR3 spans 15 residues. The CDR3 region has the DNA TGTGCCAGCAGCTTAGTGTCCAGGGGGCGATACGAGCAGTACTTC. It translates to CASSLVSRGRYEQYF.

This sequence joins TRBV29-1 and TRBJ2-3; the D gene is possibly TRBD2 (7 bases). The germline V gene has CDR1 SQVTM and CDR2 ANQGSEA. This CDR3 spans 11 amino acids. Trimming stripped 7 bases from V and 6 bases from J, with 11 bases between. The CDR3 nucleotides read TGCAGCGCTGGGGGGGCCGATACGCAGTATTTT. This translates into CSAGGADTQYF.

The genes are TRBV9 and TRBJ2-5, with D possibly being TRBD1 (6 bases). CDR3 length: 14 amino acids. V lost 3 bases and J 2 bases, leaving 11 bases between the germline ends. CDR1 is SGDLS, CDR2 YYNGEE, per germline. As DNA, the CDR3 is TGTGCCAGCAGCGGGCCACAGGGACAAGAGACCCAGTACTTC. Its protein is CASSGPQGQETQYF.

The rearrangement joins TRBV7-2 to TRBJ2-1, with unresolved D. The CDR3 is made up of 12 amino acids. Germline V gives CDR1 SGHTA, CDR2 FQGNSA. V lost 1 base, J lost 8 bases, and 6 bases lay in between. CDR3 in amino acids: CASSLGGHEQFF. DNA of the CDR3: TGTGCCAGCAGCTTAGGTGGGCATGAGCAGTTCTTC.

The table lists this clone with a count of one. The chain uses TRBV12-2 and TRBJ1-2; the table calls TRBD1, which could not be checked here. TRBV12-2 is described as a pseudogene. CDR3 length: 15 amino acids. CDR3 sequence: CASRLGARVNYGYTF. DNA of the CDR3: TGTGCAAGTCGCTTAGGAGCCAGGGTTAACTATGGCTACACCTTC.

This chain uses TRBV28 with TRBJ2-5; 10 bases line up with TRBD2. V shed 3 bases and J 2 bases; nucleotides not matched to a gene: 6. The germline gives CDR1 MDHEN, CDR2 SYDVKM. The CDR3 totals 16 residues. This CDR3 is CASSFASGGHQETQYF. CDR3 DNA sequence: TGTGCCAGCAGTTTCGCTAGCGGGGGCCATCAAGAGACCCAGTACTTC.

This sequence joins TRBV24-1 and TRBJ2-7; D remains ambiguous. Germline CDR1 reads KGHDR; CDR2 reads SFDVKD. V lost 4 bases and J lost 9, with 9 bases in between. The CDR3 covers 11 residues. The CDR3 bases are TGTGCCACCAGTGAAGCCCAAAGGCAGTACTTC. Translated: CATSEAQRQYF.

This chain uses TRBV7-9 with TRBJ2-5, with TRBD2 matching 11 bases. J gave up 1 base and V 5 bases, and 6 bases lay outside the gene matches. CDR1 and CDR2 (germline): SEHNR, FQNEAQ (reference sequence). The CDR3 totals 16 residues. In DNA form, the CDR3 reads TGTGCCAGCAGCACAGCGCTAGCGGGGGGCCAAGAGACCCAGTACTTC. Translated, it gives CASSTALAGGQETQYF.

The V call is TRBV19, the J call TRBJ1-6; TRBD1 might be the D (6 bases). Germline V gene lookup returns CDR1 LNHDA and CDR2 SQIVND (reference sequence). This CDR3 has 15 amino acids. V was clipped by 3 bases and J by 5 bases, with 11 bases between them. Here the CDR3 reads CASSIRTVNNSPLHF. The CDR3 DNA reads TGTGCCAGTAGTATCAGGACAGTTAATAATTCACCCCTCCACTTT.

The genes are TRBV16 and TRBJ1-1, with 7 bases identical to TRBD1. Germline V gene data show CDR1 as KGHSY and CDR2 as FQNENV. After removal of 6 bases from V and 6 bases from J, the junction contained 10 bases not matched to a gene. The CDR3 is 14 amino acids. CDR3 in DNA: TGTGCCAGCAGAGCTCAGGGGGAGGTCCCTGAAGCTTTCTTT. Residues: CASRAQGEVPEAFF.

This clone was seen more than once but under ten times. At the DNA level, this CDR3 is encoded by other sequences in the same sample as well. This chain uses TRBV9 with TRBJ1-1, with unresolved D. The CDR3 is 14 amino acids. V was pared by 0 bases and J by 0 bases, with 6 bases between. Germline CDR1 is SGDLS and CDR2 is YYNGEE. The CDR3, as DNA: TGTGCCAGCAGCGTAGCATCAGTGAACACTGAAGCTTTCTTT. It yields the protein CASSVASVNTEAFF.

J is TRBJ1-1 and V is TRBV19; TRBD1 is a possible D gene (5 bases). The V and J ends lost 7 bases and 6 bases respectively, with 21 bases between them. CDR1 LNHDA and CDR2 SQIVND come from the germline V gene (reference sequence). The CDR3 runs to 15 residues. CDR3 coding DNA: TGTGCCAGTAAAAGGGACTGGGAATGGAATGCTGAAGCTTTCTTT. The encoded protein is CASKRDWEWNAEAFF.

The rearrangement uses TRBV11-3 and TRBJ2-3; 13 positions agree with TRBD2. Germline V gene data show CDR1 as SGHNT and CDR2 as YENEEA. The ends lost 5 bases at V and 4 bases at J; junction bases unmatched: 6. The CDR3 contains 16 residues. The CDR3 reads CASSAGTSGDADTQYF. In DNA form, the CDR3 reads TGTGCCAGCAGCGCCGGGACTAGCGGGGACGCAGATACGCAGTATTTT.

This rearrangement joins TRBV6-5 to TRBJ1-2; TRBD1 might be the D (6 bases). CDR3 length equals 13 residues. CDR1 and CDR2 from the germline V gene are MNHEY and SVGAGI. Trimming took off 5 bases at V and 8 bases at J, with 15 bases between the two ends. The CDR3 DNA follows: TGTGCCAGCAGTCGGGACATCCTTCAGGGCTACACCTTC. It is translated as CASSRDILQGYTF.

V and J are TRBV6-5 and TRBJ2-7; TRBD2 might be the D (5 bases). With 6 bases removed from V and 4 bases from J, the gap between germline ends came to 13 bases. Germline CDR1 is MNHEY and CDR2 is SVGAGI. The CDR3 consists of 13 residues. The CDR3 nucleotides read TGTGCCAGCAGCCGAGCGGAGTCATACGAGCAGTACTTC. Its protein product is CASSRAESYEQYF.